A single sample gave rise to the 26 T cell receptor beta chains below, sequenced in a study of T-cell reconstitution after alpha-beta-depleted transplantation in children (dated by TCRdb to 2015 to 2016). The library was generated by PCR. Reads for this sample came from an Illumina HiSeq 2500. TCR library preparation used molecular barcoding, with unique molecular identifiers applied to normalize quantification of the TCRbeta repertoire. Using fastp trimming at Q25 and MiXCR clonotype assembly, TCRdb reanalyzed the public sequencing data and kept in-frame beta chains. Rows are combined by CDR3 protein, so each entry shows the most common genes and DNA. The sample table holds about 300,000 distinct CDR3 sequences, of which 9.5% to 13% were seen once. The leading ten clones occupy roughly 7% of the sample. In the paper's terms, the treatment or condition label means: allogeneic hematopoietic cell transplantation with graft depleted of TCRalphabeta T cells and CD19 B cells.

The sample here was PBMCs, taken before TCRalphabeta/CD19-depleted stem cell transplant. The receptors were gathered from a boy under two years old with acute myeloid leukemia, due to receive a stem cell transplant.

In its sample, this clonotype was seen a few times. CDR3 in DNA: TGTGCCAGCAGTTACCGTAATGTCAAAAACATTCAGTACTTC. It is translated as CASSYRNVKNIQYF. The chain joins TRBV6-2 or TRBV6-3 to TRBJ2-4; D gene unclear. Germline CDR1 is MNHEY and CDR2 is SVGEGT. CDR3 size: 14 residues. Trimming took 2 bases from V and 3 from J, leaving 8 bases between them.

This clonotype occurred many times. The chain couples TRBV3-1 to TRBJ2-1; a possible D gene is TRBD2 (7 bases). This CDR3 region has 15 residues. V lost 1 base and J lost 8, with 15 bases in between. Per the germline V gene, CDR1 is LGHDT and CDR2 is YNNKEL (reference sequence). The DNA for the CDR3 is TGTGCCAGCAGCCAAGTGAGGGGGGGCCAAGATGAGCAGTTCTTC. As protein: CASSQVRGGQDEQFF.

This clonotype was counted many times. The chain has TRBV4-3 and TRBJ2-7, with D perhaps matching TRBD1 (7 bases). This CDR3 has 14 amino acids. V was pared by 4 bases and J by 7 bases, with 17 bases between. CDR1 and CDR2 (germline): LGHNA, YSLEER. In DNA, the CDR3 is TGCGCCAGCAGCCGCCTCATAGCAGGGGGGGAGCAGTACTTC. Translating gives CASSRLIAGGEQYF.

This clonotype has at least ten counts. This sequence joins TRBV10-3 and TRBJ2-5; TRBD2 is a possible D gene (6 bases). Germline V gene lookup returns CDR1 ENHRY and CDR2 SYGVKD. CDR3 length: 13 residues. V shed 2 bases and J shed 2 bases, with 6 bases lying between them. The CDR3 here is CAISEGTQETQYF. Written as DNA, the CDR3 is TGTGCCATCAGTGAGGGGACTCAAGAGACCCAGTACTTC.

At least ten counts were recorded for this clonotype. The chain recombines TRBV7-9 with TRBJ2-5, with unresolved D. The CDR3 is made up of 14 amino acids. The germline CDR1 and CDR2 sequences are SEHNR and FQNEAQ (reference sequence). V lost 1 base and J 1 base, leaving 7 bases between the germline ends. The CDR3 spells CASSLVASQETQYF. CDR3 in DNA: TGTGCCAGCAGCTTAGTGGCTAGCCAAGAGACCCAGTACTTC.

This clonotype was observed at least ten times. The V and J genes are TRBV6-5 and TRBJ2-4, with D unclear. Looked up from germline, CDR1 is MNHEY and CDR2 is SVGAGI. The CDR3 contains 15 residues. V lost 2 bases to trimming and J lost 4 bases, with 12 bases between them. CDR3 nucleotide sequence: TGTGCCAGCAGTTACAGGGCAGGTAGAAAAAACATTCAGTACTTC. This codes for CASSYRAGRKNIQYF.

The table lists this clonotype with many counts. The CDR3 DNA reads TGTGCCAGCAGCGTAGACGGACAGGGTACGGGGGGGGCCAACGTCCTGACTTTC. This gives the protein CASSVDGQGTGGANVLTF. The V call is TRBV9, the J call TRBJ2-6; 8 bases are shared with TRBD1. This CDR3 is built from 18 residues. Germline lookup yields CDR1 SGDLS and CDR2 YYNGEE. Germline trimming cut 0 bases from V and 4 bases from J; bases unmatched to any gene: 9.

V is TRBV4-3 and J is TRBJ2-2; 14 bases map to TRBD2. The J segment lost 5 bases and the V segment lost 1 base, leaving 3 bases of the junction unmatched. Germline V CDR1 and CDR2: LGHNA, YSLEER. This CDR3 is 17 amino acids long. As DNA, the CDR3 is TGCGCCAGCAGCCAAGCCGGACTAGCGGGAGGTACCGGGGAGCTGTTTTTT. Amino acid sequence: CASSQAGLAGGTGELFF.

At least ten counts were recorded for this clonotype. This sequence joins TRBV18 and TRBJ2-4; 8 bases map to TRBD2. V trimming: 1 base; J trimming: 1 base; junction bases outside the gene matches: 3. The CDR3 consists of 16 residues. Germline V CDR1 and CDR2: KGHSH, LQKENI. The CDR3, as DNA: TGTGCCAGCTCACCACTAGCTAGCGGGGCCAAAAACATTCAGTACTTC. As protein: CASSPLASGAKNIQYF. The full variable domain, completed using reference TRBV18 and TRBJ2-4, is NAGVMQNPRHLVRRRGQEARLRCSPMKGHSHVYWYRQLPEEGLKFMVYLQKENIIDESGMPKERFSAEFPKEGPSILRIQQVVRGDSAAYFCASSPLASGAKNIQYFGAGTRLSVL.

About this clonotype: One junction end does not reproduce the germline sequence, and a read error may be involved. The chain is built from TRBV20-1 and TRBJ1-5; 10 positions match TRBD1. Germline lookup yields CDR1 DFQATT and CDR2 SNEGSKA (reference sequence). The CDR3 has 17 amino acids. The DNA for the CDR3 is TGCTGTGCTAGAGATTTGGGGACAGGGGCGGGAAATCAGCCCCAGCATTTT. This sequence encodes CCARDLGTGAGNQPQHF.

This clonotype was found many times. The chain recombines TRBV27 with TRBJ1-5; 9 bases are a match to TRBD1. There are 18 residues in the CDR3. Germline trimming cut 3 bases from V and 0 bases from J; bases unmatched to any gene: 9. In germline, CDR1 is MNHEY, CDR2 SMNVEV (reference sequence). CDR3 protein: CASSFPPDRGASNQPQHF. The CDR3 DNA reads as TGTGCCAGCAGTTTCCCCCCGGACAGGGGAGCTAGCAATCAGCCCCAGCATTTT.

The chain has TRBV5-1 and TRBJ1-1, with 8 bases that match TRBD1. The germline V gene has CDR1 SGHRS and CDR2 YFSETQ. CDR3 length: 16 residues. J lost 1 base, V lost 2 bases, and 7 bases had no gene match. This CDR3 is CASSLTGGVPNTEAFF. CDR3 DNA: TGCGCCAGCAGCTTAACAGGGGGTGTTCCGAACACTGAAGCTTTCTTT.

This clonotype was detected ten times or more. The chain has TRBV3-1 and TRBJ2-3; D gene ambiguous. Trimming stripped 1 base from V and 0 bases from J, with 5 bases between. Per the germline V gene, CDR1 is LGHDT and CDR2 is YNNKEL (reference sequence). The CDR3 length is 14 residues. The CDR3 region has the DNA TGTGCCAGCAGCCAAGGGCCCAGCACAGATACGCAGTATTTT. As protein: CASSQGPSTDTQYF.

The table lists this clonotype with many counts. V and J are TRBV29-1 and TRBJ2-7, with 7 bases matching TRBD2. The CDR3 length is 12 residues. Trimming removed 0 bases from V and 6 bases from J; junction bases left unmatched: 2. CDR1 SQVTM and CDR2 ANQGSEA come from the germline V gene. The CDR3 reads CSVEEAGVEQYF. The CDR3 bases are TGCAGCGTTGAAGAGGCGGGGGTCGAGCAGTACTTC.

This clonotype came up many times. The chain employs TRBV28 and TRBJ2-3; 12 bases are shared with TRBD1. The germline CDR1 and CDR2 sequences are MDHEN and SYDVKM. V was pared by 1 base and J by 9 bases, with 17 bases of the junction left unmatched. The CDR3 covers 19 residues. The CDR3 loop reads CASSLSDPGQGARVETQYF. The CDR3 DNA sequence: TGTGCCAGCAGTTTATCAGACCCGGGACAGGGGGCAAGGGTGGAAACGCAGTATTTT.

This clonotype was observed at least ten times. The chain links TRBV29-1 to TRBJ2-7, with 7 nucleotides matching TRBD2. The CDR3 has 13 residues. CDR1 and CDR2 (germline): SQVTM, ANQGSEA. V was pared by 6 bases and J by 1 base, with 6 bases of the junction left unmatched. The CDR3 is CSVAGPGSYEQYF. In DNA, the CDR3 is TGCAGCGTAGCGGGGCCTGGTTCCTACGAGCAGTACTTC.

In its sample, this clonotype was seen many times. The chain combines TRBV6-2 or TRBV6-3 with TRBJ2-5; D is perhaps TRBD2 (6 bases). The CDR3 is 13 amino acids. The V gene lost 2 bases and the J gene lost 5 bases, with 9 bases spanning the gap. Germline V lookup: CDR1 MNHEY, CDR2 SVGEGT. This CDR3 reads CASSYVGLETQYF. CDR3 sequence (DNA): TGTGCCAGCAGTTACGTGGGACTGGAGACCCAGTACTTC.

In the case of this clonotype: This could be a read error, since a much larger clone is one nucleotide away. The CDR3 DNA is TGTGCCTGCAGCCAAGATCCCGGGGTCCAAGAGACCCAGTACTTC. This encodes CACSQDPGVQETQYF. The J gene is TRBJ2-5, the V gene TRBV3-1, with D possibly matching TRBD2 (5 bases). Germline V gene data show CDR1 as LGHDT and CDR2 as YNNKEL (reference sequence). The CDR3 loop spans 15 amino acids.

This clonotype showed up many times. V usage is TRBV21-1 and J usage is TRBJ2-5; TRBD1 is the table's D call and was not checked against the DNA. TRBV21-1 is annotated as a pseudogene. CDR3 length: 19 residues. The CDR3 region is CASSKEGEHFGPAKETQYF. CDR3 nucleotides: TGTGCCAGCAGCAAAGAGGGGGAACACTTTGGCCCCGCCAAAGAGACCCAGTACTTC.

This clonotype showed up many times. The chain uses TRBV7-2 and TRBJ2-5, with D unclear. Looked up from germline, CDR1 is SGHTA and CDR2 is FQGNSA. The V end lost 1 base, the J end lost 2 bases, and 11 bases lay between the germline ends. This CDR3 spans 15 amino acids. The CDR3 DNA reads TGTGCCAGCAGCTTAGTAGGCGGAGAGCAAGAGACCCAGTACTTC. This sequence encodes CASSLVGGEQETQYF.

This clonotype appeared many times. The chain joins TRBV29-1 to TRBJ2-7, with TRBD2 matching over 14 bases. From germline, CDR1 is SQVTM and CDR2 ANQGSEA. The CDR3 extends over 16 amino acids. The V segment lost 3 bases and the J segment 5 bases; nucleotides outside the gene matches: 9. Here the CDR3 DNA reads TGCAGCGTTGACAAGGGAGGGACTAGCGGGAGCCACGAGCAGTACTTC. Its protein is CSVDKGGTSGSHEQYF.

This clonotype has a count of ten or more. The J gene is TRBJ2-3, the V gene TRBV12-3 or TRBV12-4; no firm D call. The V gene lost 6 bases and the J gene lost 2 bases, with 9 bases spanning the gap. The CDR3 consists of 13 residues. CDR3: CASRFWATDTQYF. DNA of the CDR3: TGTGCCAGCAGATTCTGGGCCACAGATACGCAGTATTTT.

Comment on this clonotype: A junction boundary mismatches the germline segment, possibly from a read error. Here the CDR3 reads CCARALLVPTAGELFF. As DNA, the CDR3 is TGCTGTGCTAGAGCTCTACTAGTTCCAACGGCCGGGGAGCTGTTTTTT. The rearrangement uses TRBV20-1 and TRBJ2-2, with TRBD2 as a possible D gene (5 bases). The CDR3 consists of 16 residues. Germline V gives CDR1 DFQATT, CDR2 SNEGSKA (reference sequence).

This clonotype appeared a few times. The rearrangement joins TRBV27 to TRBJ2-3; 12 positions agree with TRBD2. The CDR3 has 16 amino acids. The germline gives CDR1 MNHEY, CDR2 SMNVEV (reference sequence). Trimming at V came to 4 bases and at J to 2 bases, leaving 4 bases not matched to a gene. CDR3 loop: CASSSTSGGFTDTQYF. The CDR3 DNA reads as TGTGCCAGCAGTTCGACTAGCGGGGGCTTCACAGATACGCAGTATTTT.

The J gene is TRBJ1-2, the V gene TRBV30; TRBD1 is a possible D gene (5 bases). CDR3 length equals 12 residues. Germline-derived CDR1 and CDR2 are GTSNPN and SVGIG (reference sequence). V was pared by 3 bases and J by 7 bases, with 12 bases between. The CDR3 protein is CAWRRGPTGYTF. CDR3 sequence (DNA): TGTGCCTGGAGACGGGGCCCGACTGGCTACACCTTC.

In its sample, this clonotype was seen a few times. This rearrangement joins TRBV28 to TRBJ2-7; 9 positions agree with TRBD1. The V gene's germline CDR1 is MDHEN and CDR2 SYDVKM. V lost 11 bases to trimming and J lost 6 bases; unmatched junction nucleotides: 5. CDR3 length: 11 amino acids. The CDR3 loop reads CASTGGAEQYF. The CDR3 region has the DNA TGTGCCTCCACAGGGGGCGCCGAGCAGTACTTC.